The source of this T cell receptor (beta chain) is a study of shared clonotypes between healthy human individuals. V was shortened by 7 bases and J by 7 bases, with 11 bases between the two germline ends. The CDR3 spans 11 residues. The V gene's germline CDR1 is MDHEN and CDR2 SYDVKM. The assay was immunoSEQ multiplex PCR, and TCRdb's table has in-frame clones only and misses some. The data show over 2 million clones, 95% seen once. This TCR was sampled from a man younger than 35 in good health. This chain uses TRBV28 with TRBJ2-7; TRBD2 is a possible D gene (5 bases). The sample consisted of naive CD4+ T cells sorted from blood. Subset in this sample: CD45RA+ positively selected. CDR3 amino acids: CASKTGSEQYF. CDR3 DNA sequence: TGTGCCAGCAAGACGGGGAGTGAGCAGTACTTC.